Included here is one TCR beta chain sequence, with context. What it binds is unknown. Time point defined: week 47, end of study. A 20-mer mutant IDH1 peptide at 300 ug was injected subcutaneously with topical imiquimod. Germline V gives CDR1 SGHTA, CDR2 FQGNSA. This CDR3 has 16 residues. Trimming took off 6 bases at V and 0 bases at J, with 14 bases between the two ends. Clones were sequenced by immunoSEQ multiplex PCR, and TCRdb holds only the in-frame ones, with some missing. This table has about 55,000 clones, 76% appearing once. The record originates from a study of a mutant IDH1 vaccine in newly diagnosed glioma. As for the study in general: Treated patients, 62.5% male and roughly 40% female, averaged approximately 40 years of age. Week 35 was assigned to visit V12, and week 47 was assigned to visit V13. Findings of the study overall: There seemed to be no relation between pseudoprogression and changes in top peripheral T cell clonotypes.

This clonotype was sampled from a middle-aged woman with glioma. Some clones in this sample may be carry-over from other donors' samples. The sample here was PBMCs, taken from a glioma patient whose treatment included an IDH1 peptide vaccine. The chain carries TRBV7-2 and TRBJ2-2; D not resolved. The CDR3 coding sequence is TGTGCCAGCAGTCTCACCCGGTTTTCGAACACCGGGGAGCTGTTTTTT. Protein: CASSLTRFSNTGELFF.